These 26 T cell receptor beta chains came from one sample sequenced in a study of shared clonotypes between healthy human individuals. The repertoire was sequenced with immunoSEQ multiplex PCR; TCRdb's copy has only in-frame clones and lacks some. The data hold approximately 1.5 million clones, with 98% observed a single time. Sequencing input: naive CD4+ T cells sorted from blood. Subset meaning: CD45RA+ positively selected. The source of these receptors is a man between 25 and 39 years old in good health.

The V gene is TRBV28, the J gene TRBJ2-1; TRBD2 might be the D (6 bases). The V gene lost 4 bases and the J gene lost 8 bases, with 9 bases spanning the gap. The CDR3 extends over 12 amino acids. The germline V gene has CDR1 MDHEN and CDR2 SYDVKM. CDR3 coding DNA: TGTGCCAGCAGTTCCTCGGGAGATGAGCAGTTCTTC. Translating it yields CASSSSGDEQFF.

The chain recombines TRBV30 with TRBJ1-1, with D maybe TRBD1 (5 bases). V lost 3 bases to trimming and J lost 0 bases, with 14 bases between them. The CDR3 has 15 amino acids. The germline V gene has CDR1 GTSNPN and CDR2 SVGIG (reference sequence). The CDR3 reads CAWRDGGRMNTEAFF. CDR3 coding DNA: TGTGCCTGGAGGGACGGGGGACGGATGAACACTGAAGCTTTCTTT.

The V and J genes are TRBV7-9 and TRBJ2-7; 7 bases fit TRBD1. This CDR3 is 14 amino acids long. V shed 5 bases, J shed 3 bases, and the junction held 7 bases outside the gene matches. Looked up from germline, CDR1 is SEHNR and CDR2 is FQNEAQ (reference sequence). CDR3 sequence reads: CASSRDRANYEQYF. The CDR3 coding sequence is TGTGCCAGCAGCCGCGACAGGGCTAACTACGAGCAGTACTTC.

V usage is TRBV9 and J usage is TRBJ2-7; D gene ambiguous. Deletions cut 0 bases from V and 2 bases from J, with 15 bases between. Germline-derived CDR1 and CDR2 are SGDLS and YYNGEE. The CDR3 contains 16 residues. As DNA, the CDR3 is TGTGCCAGCAGCGTAGCTGGCGACGGACCTCCCTACGAGCAGTACTTC. The encoded protein is CASSVAGDGPPYEQYF.

The chain links TRBV7-6 to TRBJ1-1; TRBD1 matches at 7 bases. V lost 3 bases to trimming and J lost 3 bases; unmatched junction nucleotides: 13. The CDR3 consists of 17 residues. Germline values: CDR1 SGHVS, CDR2 FNYEAQ. This chain's CDR3 is CASSFRNTGALDTEAFF. The CDR3 nucleotides read TGTGCCAGCAGCTTTAGGAATACAGGGGCGCTGGACACTGAAGCTTTCTTT. Full variable domain (outside the CDR3, taken from reference TRBV7-6 and TRBJ1-1): GAGVSQSPRYKVTKRGQDVALRCDPISGHVSLYWYRQALGQGPEFLTYFNYEAQQDKSGLPNDRFSAERPEGSISTLTIQRTEQRDSAMYRCASSFRNTGALDTEAFFGQGTRLTVV.

The chain uses TRBV28 and TRBJ1-5, with 7 bases aligning to TRBD1. Germline V lookup: CDR1 MDHEN, CDR2 SYDVKM. The trim removed 6 bases at V and 15 bases at J, leaving 8 bases unmatched. This CDR3 is 11 amino acids long. The CDR3 DNA reads as TGTGCCAGCAGCATACAGGGGTTGCGGCATTTT. It specifies CASSIQGLRHF.

The chain employs TRBV5-1 and TRBJ2-7, with D perhaps matching TRBD1 (5 bases). Germline lookup yields CDR1 SGHRS and CDR2 YFSETQ. This CDR3 comprises 16 residues. With 3 bases removed from V and 0 bases from J, the gap between germline ends came to 16 bases. The CDR3 nucleotides read TGCGCCAGCAGCTGGACCCCTGGACATACCTCCTACGAGCAGTACTTC. Encoded protein: CASSWTPGHTSYEQYF.

The chain recombines TRBV9 with TRBJ1-2; possible D gene TRBD1, 5 bases. CDR3 size: 14 residues. Trimming pared 5 bases from V and 7 bases from J, leaving 18 bases between. The germline gives CDR1 SGDLS, CDR2 YYNGEE. In nucleotides, the CDR3 is TGTGCCAGCAGTGAAAGTGGGGGAGTAGGTGGCTACACCTTC. Its protein product is CASSESGGVGGYTF.

This clone appeared a single time. Compared with germline, one end of the junction differs, possibly owing to a read error. CDR3: CASSLDIYGGYTF. CDR3 bases: TGTGCCAGCAGTTTAGACATATATGGCGGCTACACCTTC. The rearrangement links TRBV7-2 to TRBJ1-2; D ambiguous. This CDR3 has 13 amino acids. Germline V gene lookup returns CDR1 SGHTA and CDR2 FQGNSA.

The V and J genes are TRBV6-6 and TRBJ2-4; no firm D call. The ends were cut back, 7 bases at V and 0 bases at J, with 13 bases in the middle. Germline CDR1 is MNHNY and CDR2 is SVGAGI (reference sequence). This CDR3 spans 15 amino acids. This CDR3 reads CASTRARLAKNIQYF. CDR3 in DNA: TGTGCCAGCACTCGGGCCAGGCTAGCCAAAAACATTCAGTACTTC.

The chain links TRBV18 to TRBJ2-5, with D perhaps matching TRBD1 or TRBD2 (5 bases each). Between the trimmed V and J ends, which lost 4 bases and 5 bases, there was a span of 11 bases. CDR3 size: 13 residues. Germline loops: CDR1 KGHSH, CDR2 LQKENI. In DNA form, the CDR3 reads TGTGCCAGCTCACGGGAAGGGACGGAGACCCAGTACTTC. This gives the protein CASSREGTETQYF.

V gene TRBV28 combines with J gene TRBJ1-1, with D unresolved. Germline values: CDR1 MDHEN, CDR2 SYDVKM. The length of the CDR3 is 14 residues. V gave up 2 bases and J gave up 2 bases, with 9 bases separating them. Written as DNA, the CDR3 is TGTGCCAGCAGTTTAGTTTCCGGAAACACTGAAGCTTTCTTT. Amino acids: CASSLVSGNTEAFF. The full variable domain, its missing parts supplied by reference TRBV28 and TRBJ1-1, is DVKVTQSSRYLVKRTGEKVFLECVQDMDHENMFWYRQDPGLGLRLIYFSYDVKMKEKGDIPEGYSVSREKKERFSLILESASTNQTSMYLCASSLVSGNTEAFFGQGTRLTVV.

This clone was seen once. V is TRBV5-4 and J is TRBJ2-5; TRBD1 agrees at 8 bases. The CDR3 spans 14 residues. V dropped 4 bases and J dropped 4; count of bases not matched to a gene: 6. Germline V gene sequence: CDR1 SGHNT, CDR2 YYREEE (reference sequence). CDR3 residues: CASSDGQGRETQYF. CDR3 DNA: TGTGCCAGCAGCGACGGACAGGGCAGAGAGACCCAGTACTTC.

The chain joins TRBV6-5 to TRBJ2-3; no clear D. The germline V gene has CDR1 MNHEY and CDR2 SVGAGI. Trimming shortened V by 2 bases and J by 0 bases, and 9 bases separated the two germline ends. This CDR3 spans 15 amino acids. CDR3 nucleotide sequence: TGTGCCAGCAGTTACCGCGTTGGGAGCACAGATACGCAGTATTTT. Translated: CASSYRVGSTDTQYF.

The chain is built from TRBV2 and TRBJ2-5; D call uncertain. The germline V gene encodes CDR1 SNHLY and CDR2 FYNNEI. The germline V and J ends were trimmed by 4 bases and 2 bases, with 8 bases remaining between them. This CDR3 comprises 13 residues. CDR3 coding DNA: TGTGCCAGCAGTGGATTGCGGCAAGAGACCCAGTACTTC. Translation gives CASSGLRQETQYF.

This sequence joins TRBV19 and TRBJ1-2, with D maybe TRBD1 (5 bases). In germline, CDR1 is LNHDA, CDR2 SQIVND (reference sequence). Trimming pared 8 bases from V and 3 bases from J, leaving 19 bases between. The CDR3 extends over 15 amino acids. The CDR3 DNA is TGTGCCAGTGGAAAGATCGACAGATACGACTATGGCTACACCTTC. This codes for CASGKIDRYDYGYTF.

Of note for this clone: Other DNA sequences in this specimen translate into the identical CDR3. V and J are TRBV9 and TRBJ1-5; D gene uncertain. V lost 0 bases and J 2 bases, leaving 6 bases between the germline ends. Germline V gene sequence: CDR1 SGDLS, CDR2 YYNGEE. The CDR3 is 14 residues long. CDR3 sequence: CASSVGRGNQPQHF. CDR3 DNA sequence: TGTGCCAGCAGCGTAGGCCGTGGCAATCAGCCCCAGCATTTT.

The chain has TRBV7-9 and TRBJ2-1; weak D call: TRBD1 (5 bases). The CDR3 runs to 16 residues. The germline V gene encodes CDR1 SEHNR and CDR2 FQNEAQ (reference sequence). Trimming left V 2 bases short and J 4 bases short, with 15 bases between. The CDR3 DNA reads as TGTGCCAGCAGCTTATTGGTATGGGGCAGTTACAATGAGCAGTTCTTC. Amino acids: CASSLLVWGSYNEQFF. Supplemented by reference TRBV7-9 and TRBJ2-1, the full variable domain reads DTGVSQNPRHKITKRGQNVTFRCDPISEHNRLYWYRQTLGQGPEFLTYFQNEAQLEKSRLLSDRFSAERPKGSFSTLEIQRTEQGDSAMYLCASSLLVWGSYNEQFFGPGTRLTVL.

The V gene is TRBV6-5, the J gene TRBJ1-4; 8 bases agree with TRBD1. The CDR3 spans 14 residues. V gave up 5 bases and J gave up 8 bases; unmatched junction bases: 7. CDR1 is MNHEY and CDR2 is SVGAGI in the germline V gene. The CDR3 sequence is CASSGTGRGEKLFF. CDR3 nucleotides: TGTGCCAGCAGTGGGACAGGACGGGGAGAAAAACTGTTTTTT.

This clone showed up just once. The V and J genes are TRBV6-5 and TRBJ2-3; D might be TRBD2 (6 bases). V lost 6 bases and J lost 2, with 12 bases in between. This CDR3 is built from 14 residues. CDR1 is MNHEY and CDR2 is SVGAGI in the germline V gene. The CDR3 nucleotides read TGTGCCAGCAGCCAACGGGAGCCCACAGATACGCAGTATTTT. It is translated as CASSQREPTDTQYF.

For the CDR3, the DNA is TGTGCCAGCAGCTTTTGGGGGAGGGCCTACGAGCAGTACTTC. Translated: CASSFWGRAYEQYF. V and J are TRBV5-4 and TRBJ2-7; 7 bases align to TRBD2. This CDR3 region has 14 residues. CDR1 SGHNT and CDR2 YYREEE come from the germline V gene (reference sequence). Trimming took 2 bases from V and 2 from J; bases not matched to a gene: 4.

The chain recombines TRBV7-6 with TRBJ2-7; D assignment may be TRBD1 or TRBD2 (5 bases each). The V gene lost 1 base and the J gene lost 2 bases, with 9 bases spanning the gap. The CDR3 consists of 14 residues. Germline values: CDR1 SGHVS, CDR2 FNYEAQ. The CDR3: CASSLDLGAYEQYF. In nucleotides, the CDR3 is TGTGCCAGCAGCTTAGACCTGGGGGCCTACGAGCAGTACTTC.

Points on this clone: The same CDR3 is also encoded by other DNA sequences in this sample. The CDR3 DNA sequence: TGTGCCAGCAGCTCCTCCGGGACTAGCGGATACAATGAGCAGTTCTTC. It codes for CASSSSGTSGYNEQFF. This chain uses TRBV7-3 with TRBJ2-1, with 11 bases fitting TRBD2. V trimming: 4 bases; J trimming: 4 bases; junction bases outside the gene matches: 6. The CDR3 spans 16 residues. Germline V gives CDR1 SGHTA, CDR2 FQGTGA.

The CDR3 bases are TGTGCCAGCAGCTTAGGCCAGGACAGGTCCAATGAGCAGTTCTTC. This codes for CASSLGQDRSNEQFF. The gene calls are TRBV7-8 and TRBJ2-1, with 7 bases that match TRBD1. This CDR3 has 15 residues. The trim removed 1 base at V and 6 bases at J, leaving 6 bases unmatched. Germline V gives CDR1 SGHVS, CDR2 FQNEAQ.

The rearrangement links TRBV4-3 to TRBJ1-5; D not certain. The CDR3 runs to 13 residues. V shed 1 base and J shed 6 bases, with 7 bases lying between them. Germline values: CDR1 LGHNA, CDR2 YSLEER. The CDR3 DNA is TGCGCCAGCAGCCAAGGTGTATCTCAGCCCCAGCATTTT. Translating it yields CASSQGVSQPQHF.

The rearrangement uses TRBV2 and TRBJ2-1; D tentatively reads TRBD1 or TRBD2 (5 bases each). This CDR3 is 11 amino acids long. Trimming left V 7 bases short and J 12 bases short, with 13 bases between. CDR1 and CDR2 from the germline V gene are SNHLY and FYNNEI. In DNA form, the CDR3 reads TGTGCCAGCAATGGTTTGAGGGGGCAGTTCTTC. Amino acids: CASNGLRGQFF.